The 6 T cell receptor beta chains below all came from one sample that was sequenced in a study of shared clonotypes between healthy human individuals (dated by TCRdb to the early 2020s). Libraries were made using the immunoSEQ multiplex PCR assay. Not all clones reach the TCRdb copy of this immuneACCESS table, which keeps in-frame sequences only. Checked studies attribute under half of the gap to unresolved V genes and leave the rest unexplained. Here the sample has roughly 2 million clones; 90% to 95% occur a single time. The top ten constitute 0.1% to 0.15% of the sample. Material for sequencing was naive CD4+ T cells sorted from blood. In the paper's terms, the cell subset or site label means: CD45RA+ positively selected. The receptors come from a man aged 18 to 35 in good health.

In this sample, this clone turned up once. This CDR3 is also generated by other DNA sequences in the sample. The CDR3 DNA reads TGTGCCACCCAACGCGGGCAAGAGACCCAGTACTTC. The encoded protein is CATQRGQETQYF. J is TRBJ2-5 and V is TRBV6-5, with a possible D match to TRBD2 (5 bases). Germline-derived CDR1 and CDR2 are MNHEY and SVGAGI. The CDR3 has 12 residues. With 10 bases removed from V and 2 bases from J, the gap between germline ends came to 11 bases.

The rearrangement joins TRBV11-2 to TRBJ1-4; tentative D call: TRBD1 (5 bases). CDR1 SGHAT and CDR2 FQNNGV come from the germline V gene. This CDR3 is built from 18 residues. The V end lost 5 bases, the J end lost 0 bases, and 19 bases lay between the germline ends. In nucleotides, the CDR3 is TGTGCCAGCAGCACAGGAAACGGATTACTCGCAACTAATGAAAAACTGTTTTTT. Protein sequence: CASSTGNGLLATNEKLFF.

This clone has just one count. The J gene is TRBJ2-5, the V gene TRBV9, with TRBD2 matching over 10 bases. The CDR3 is 16 amino acids. Germline assignment: CDR1 SGDLS and CDR2 YYNGEE. J gave up 2 bases and V 4 bases, and 8 bases lay outside the gene matches. CDR3 nucleotides: TGTGCCAGCAGCCCCGGGGCTAGCGGGGGACAAGAGACCCAGTACTTC. Translating it yields CASSPGASGGQETQYF.

The CDR3 reads CAISGRLAETTPNEQFF. CDR3 coding DNA: TGTGCCATCAGTGGACGCCTAGCGGAGACAACCCCCAATGAGCAGTTCTTC. This chain connects TRBV10-3 to TRBJ2-1, with 7 positions matching TRBD2. This CDR3 contains 17 residues. The junction had 15 bases not matched to a gene; V was cut back by 4 bases and J by 6 bases. Germline V lookup: CDR1 ENHRY, CDR2 SYGVKD.

The genes are TRBV5-1 and TRBJ2-3; a possible D gene is TRBD1 (6 bases). CDR1 is SGHRS and CDR2 is YFSETQ in the germline V gene. V lost 7 bases to trimming and J lost 5 bases, with 14 bases between them. The CDR3 has 13 residues. The CDR3 loop reads CASSRGSGDTQYF. The CDR3 nucleotides are TGCGCCAGCTCTAGGGGGTCTGGAGATACGCAGTATTTT.

The rearrangement joins TRBV23-1 to TRBJ2-6; D not resolved. TRBV23-1 is an ORF; its function is uncertain. The CDR3 is 16 amino acids. Trimming removed 4 bases at V and 0 bases at J, with 10 bases between. The CDR3 DNA follows: TGCGCCAGCAGTCCCTGTCGACCCTCTGGGGCCAACGTCCTGACTTTC. It is translated as CASSPCRPSGANVLTF.